Shown below are 23 T cell receptor beta chains from a single sample sequenced in a study of blood T cell repertoires in COVID-19. Here immunoSEQ multiplex PCR was the method, and the copy in TCRdb shows in-frame clones only, minus some. The sample carries 450,000 or so clones, 70% to 90% recorded once. Sample: peripheral blood. These TCRs come from a woman aged 40 to 55 with COVID-19, enrolled during active disease.

The chain uses TRBV2 and TRBJ1-5, with 10 nucleotides matching TRBD1. This CDR3 is 15 amino acids long. The germline V gene encodes CDR1 SNHLY and CDR2 FYNNEI. After removal of 6 bases from V and 3 bases from J, the junction contained 5 bases not matched to a gene. The CDR3 loop is CASRRQGANNQPQHF. The CDR3 nucleotides are TGTGCCAGCAGACGACAGGGGGCGAACAATCAGCCCCAGCATTTT.

The rearrangement uses TRBV19 and TRBJ1-1; weak D call: TRBD1 (6 bases). Per the germline V gene, CDR1 is LNHDA and CDR2 is SQIVND (reference sequence). Trimming left V 8 bases short and J 1 base short, with 20 bases between. The CDR3 contains 16 residues. The CDR3 protein is CASLIRGGGRNTEAFF. In DNA form, the CDR3 reads TGTGCCAGTCTCATTCGAGGGGGGGGTAGGAACACTGAAGCTTTCTTT.

The chain's CDR3 is CASSDGFNEKLFF. In DNA, the CDR3 is TGCGCCAGCAGTGATGGCTTTAATGAAAAACTGTTTTTT. J is TRBJ1-4 and V is TRBV10-1; the D is unclear. Germline V gene data show CDR1 as WNHNN and CDR2 as SYGVQD (reference sequence). The CDR3 runs to 13 residues. Trimming took off 3 bases at V and 4 bases at J, with 6 bases between the two ends.

V is TRBV6-6 and J is TRBJ2-3, with TRBD2 as a possible D gene (5 bases). V was trimmed by 4 bases and J by 3 bases, leaving 8 bases between them. The CDR3 is made up of 13 amino acids. Germline values: CDR1 MNHNY, CDR2 SVGAGI (reference sequence). The DNA of the CDR3 is TGTGCCAGCAGTTCCGGGGAAACAGATACGCAGTATTTT. Its protein product is CASSSGETDTQYF.

The chain links TRBV7-2 to TRBJ1-1, with 8 positions matching TRBD1. Germline V CDR1 and CDR2: SGHTA, FQGNSA. Unmatched junction bases numbered 2, after V lost 1 base and J lost 1 base. This CDR3 spans 15 amino acids. For the CDR3, the DNA is TGTGCCAGCAGCTTAGGTGACAGGGGGAACACTGAAGCTTTCTTT. Translating gives CASSLGDRGNTEAFF.

The V and J genes are TRBV5-1 and TRBJ1-2; perhaps TRBD1 as D (6 bases). The germline gives CDR1 SGHRS, CDR2 YFSETQ. The CDR3 totals 14 residues. The germline V and J ends were trimmed by 4 bases and 1 base, with 11 bases remaining between them. The CDR3 DNA reads as TGCGCCAGCAGCCCCTCGGACAGTAACTATGGCTACACCTTC. The encoded protein is CASSPSDSNYGYTF.

This clone has more than one count but fewer than ten. The sample holds other DNA sequences that translate to the same CDR3. This sequence joins TRBV9 and TRBJ1-4, with D uncertain. Germline lookup yields CDR1 SGDLS and CDR2 YYNGEE. The CDR3 spans 14 residues. V was pared by 4 bases and J by 5 bases, with 12 bases between. The CDR3 spells CASSPWRGNEKLFF. In DNA form, the CDR3 reads TGTGCCAGCAGCCCATGGCGGGGAAATGAAAAACTGTTTTTT.

This clone was found once. The J gene is TRBJ1-2, the V gene TRBV28; D is possibly TRBD1 (6 bases). The germline gives CDR1 MDHEN, CDR2 SYDVKM. The CDR3 runs 14 residues. Trimming cost V 6 bases and J 8 bases, with 19 bases left between them. The CDR3 loop is CASRLTGNRGGYTF. CDR3 sequence (DNA): TGTGCCAGCAGACTAACAGGGAATAGAGGGGGCTACACCTTC.

The CDR3 loop reads CAISNTNTEAFF. The CDR3 DNA is TGTGCCATCAGTAACACGAACACTGAAGCTTTCTTT. This chain joins TRBV10-3 and TRBJ1-1; D unresolved. The CDR3 has 12 amino acids. V lost 5 bases and J lost 1, with 5 bases in between. Germline values: CDR1 ENHRY, CDR2 SYGVKD.

The V call is TRBV4-2, the J call TRBJ1-2; 9 nucleotides match TRBD1. V lost 0 bases and J lost 7; bases outside the gene matches: 0. Looked up from germline, CDR1 is LGHNA and CDR2 is YNFKEQ. The CDR3 consists of 13 residues. The CDR3 DNA sequence: TGTGCCAGCAGCCAAGAGGGACAGGGTGGCTACACCTTC. Amino acid sequence: CASSQEGQGGYTF.

The chain combines TRBV18 with TRBJ1-1; D gene ambiguous. Trimming pared 6 bases from V and 11 bases from J, leaving 13 bases between. CDR1 and CDR2 (germline): KGHSH, LQKENI. This CDR3 region has 11 residues. The CDR3 reads CASSRSIEAFF. As DNA, the CDR3 is TGTGCCAGCTCCCGGTCCATAGAGGCTTTCTTT.

V and J are TRBV5-6 and TRBJ2-5; 11 bases map to TRBD2. V dropped 4 bases and J dropped 4; count of bases not matched to a gene: 6. CDR3 size: 15 residues. Germline CDR1 and CDR2: SGHDT and YYEEEE. The CDR3 is CASSLIAGGRETQYF. The CDR3 DNA is TGTGCCAGCAGCCTGATAGCGGGGGGGCGAGAGACCCAGTACTTC.

The chain joins TRBV4-1 to TRBJ2-1; 12 bases line up with TRBD2. Germline V lookup: CDR1 MGHRA, CDR2 YSYEKL. Trimming cost V 0 bases and J 5 bases; bases outside gene matches: 8. The CDR3 covers 18 residues. For the CDR3, the DNA is TGCGCCAGCAGCCAAGACCTAGGACTAGCGGGACTTAACAATGAGCAGTTCTTC. Its translation is CASSQDLGLAGLNNEQFF.

The chain combines TRBV30 with TRBJ1-5; TRBD1 might be the D (5 bases). This CDR3 spans 14 amino acids. V was pared by 5 bases and J by 7 bases, with 18 bases between. Germline CDR1 and CDR2: GTSNPN and SVGIG (reference sequence). CDR3 nucleotides: TGTGCCTGGGCCCTCCGGGGGGGGGTACAGCCCCAGCATTTT. Amino acid sequence: CAWALRGGVQPQHF. Full variable domain (missing parts from reference TRBV30 and TRBJ1-5): SQTIHQWPATLVQPVGSPLSLECTVEGTSNPNLYWYRQAAGRGLQLLFYSVGIGQISSEVPQNLSASRPQDRQFILSSKKLLLSDSGFYLCAWALRGGVQPQHFGDGTRLSIL.

The V gene is TRBV27, the J gene TRBJ1-2; the D gene is possibly TRBD1 (5 bases). The CDR3 contains 14 residues. The V end lost 8 bases, the J end lost 4 bases, and 17 bases lay between the germline ends. Germline V CDR1 and CDR2: MNHEY, SMNVEV (reference sequence). The CDR3 region has the DNA TGTGCCAGCGGGAGGGGAGAGCTAAGCTATGGCTACACCTTC. This encodes CASGRGELSYGYTF.

This rearrangement joins TRBV25-1 to TRBJ2-5, with unresolved D. CDR1 MGHDK and CDR2 SYGVNS come from the germline V gene. Trimming took 3 bases from V and 3 from J, leaving 11 bases between them. CDR3 length: 14 residues. CDR3 DNA sequence: TGTGCCAGCAGTGATCTAGGCAGAAAAGAGACCCAGTACTTC. Its translation is CASSDLGRKETQYF. Based on the CDR3 plus reference TRBV25-1 and TRBJ2-5, the full variable domain is EADIYQTPRYLVIGTGKKITLECSQTMGHDKMYWYQQDPGMELHLIHYSYGVNSTEKGDLSSESTVSRIRTEHFPLTLESARPSHTSQYLCASSDLGRKETQYFGPGTRLLVL.

This chain links TRBV30 with TRBJ2-7; 7 bases line up with TRBD1. With V trimmed by 8 bases and J by 6 bases, 13 bases remained unmatched. The CDR3 contains 13 residues. Germline lookup yields CDR1 GTSNPN and CDR2 SVGIG (reference sequence). This CDR3 reads CAQTGWLGGEQYF. The CDR3 bases are TGTGCCCAGACAGGGTGGTTGGGTGGCGAGCAGTACTTC.

The chain links TRBV6-5 to TRBJ1-2; D is unclear. Germline CDR1 reads MNHEY; CDR2 reads SVGAGI. Trimming took 2 bases from V and 1 from J, leaving 8 bases between them. This CDR3 is built from 14 residues. In DNA form, the CDR3 reads TGTGCCAGCAGTTACGCAGAGGGTAACTATGGCTACACCTTC. Translating gives CASSYAEGNYGYTF.

The chain recombines TRBV7-9 with TRBJ2-1, with 11 positions matching TRBD2. The CDR3 sequence is 16 residues long. Germline CDR1 SEHNR, CDR2 FQNEAQ (reference sequence). The trim removed 5 bases at V and 3 bases at J, leaving 6 bases unmatched. This chain's CDR3 is CASSAASGGNYNEQFF. The CDR3 bases are TGTGCCAGCAGCGCGGCTAGCGGGGGGAACTACAATGAGCAGTTCTTC.

As to this clone: Since no conserved phenylalanine or tryptophan closes the CDR3, a read error is the likely cause. Because the CDR3's place on the DNA is in doubt, the DNA is left out and the CDR3 is given as listed by TCRdb. The CDR3 spells CASSSPQGRC. The genes are TRBV12-3 or TRBV12-4 and TRBJ1-4; the D call in the table, TRBD1, was not verified against the DNA. The CDR3 length is 10 residues, termini included.

The V gene is TRBV5-1, the J gene TRBJ1-2, with a weak D call TRBD1 (5 bases). V was shortened by 0 bases and J by 4 bases, with 10 bases between the two germline ends. Germline V CDR1 and CDR2: SGHRS, YFSETQ. The CDR3 is 14 residues long. The CDR3 protein is CASSLGQTFYGYTF. The CDR3 DNA follows: TGCGCCAGCAGCTTGGGACAGACCTTCTATGGCTACACCTTC.

This chain joins TRBV9 and TRBJ1-2; a possible D gene is TRBD1 (5 bases). The V gene lost 6 bases and the J gene lost 0 bases, with 15 bases spanning the gap. This CDR3 comprises 15 residues. CDR1 and CDR2 from the germline V gene are SGDLS and YYNGEE. The CDR3 here is CASTTVGGSNYGYTF. CDR3 coding DNA: TGTGCCAGCACCACTGTCGGGGGATCTAACTATGGCTACACCTTC.

The table lists this clone with a count of one. The chain is built from TRBV27 and TRBJ2-7; 9 bases agree with TRBD1. Germline V gene lookup returns CDR1 MNHEY and CDR2 SMNVEV (reference sequence). Trimming removed 4 bases from V and 4 bases from J; junction bases left unmatched: 5. The CDR3 has 14 amino acids. The CDR3 nucleotides read TGTGCCAGCAGTTCCGGACAGGGGATTTACGAGCAGTACTTC. Translating it yields CASSSGQGIYEQYF.